This TCR beta chain was retrieved from a study of blood T cell repertoires in COVID-19. Whole-study context: Samples taken during acute and convalescent COVID-19 were collected in the United States, Italy and Spain. PBMCs, B-cell-depleted T cells, or T cells provided the cDNA or gDNA that made up the material.

V was cut by 4 bases and J by 6 bases, with 13 bases left in between. The CDR3 is made up of 14 amino acids. Germline loops: CDR1 SGHDT, CDR2 YYEEEE. Per the original methods: Scientists estimated how many nucleated cells there were by amplifying reference gene primers. Some clones are missing from TCRdb's copy, which holds only in-frame ones; the method was immunoSEQ multiplex PCR. That table furnishes V, J and clone size, whereas the DNA furnished D and trimming. This table has some 120,000 clones, over 75% appearing once. The receptor was derived from a man older than 75 with active or convalescent COVID-19. The chain employs TRBV5-6 and TRBJ2-2; weak D call: TRBD2 (5 bases). Source material: peripheral blood. The CDR3 sequence: CASSPGGISGELFF. CDR3 DNA sequence: TGTGCCAGCAGCCCCGGAGGCATTTCCGGGGAGCTGTTTTTT.